A single sample is the source of the 7 T cell receptor beta chains below, sequenced in a study of T cell clones after liver transplantation. Sequencing used immunoSEQ multiplex PCR; TCRdb keeps in-frame clones, though not all of them. The top ten clones hold 0.98% of a sample with approximately 71,000 clones, around 93% of them seen once. The sample here was CD4+ T cells from blood, taken nearly 26 months after liver transplant. All receptors derive from a human patient who received a liver transplant. Some of the T cells might come from the graft donor.

The V call is TRBV18, the J call TRBJ2-7; D possibly corresponds to TRBD1 (6 bases). The CDR3 has 14 residues. Trimming stripped 2 bases from V and 2 bases from J, with 10 bases between. CDR1 is KGHSH, CDR2 LQKENI, per germline. The CDR3: CASSPGGQTYEQYF. Here the CDR3 DNA reads TGTGCCAGCTCACCAGGGGGCCAGACCTACGAGCAGTACTTC.

The gene calls are TRBV27 and TRBJ2-3; a possible D gene is TRBD2 (7 bases). This CDR3 is built from 16 residues. CDR1 MNHEY and CDR2 SMNVEV come from the germline V gene (reference sequence). The V and J ends lost 1 base and 1 base respectively, with 12 bases between them. The CDR3 nucleotides are TGTGCCAGCAGTTTATTCGGGGGGCGCGGCACAGATACGCAGTATTTT. The encoded protein is CASSLFGGRGTDTQYF.

The chain recombines TRBV7-6 with TRBJ2-2; 7 bases map to TRBD2. Trimming removed 3 bases from V and 0 bases from J; junction bases left unmatched: 10. Germline CDR1 is SGHVS and CDR2 is FNYEAQ. The CDR3 sequence is 18 residues long. The CDR3 nucleotides are TGTGCCAGCAGCTTTGAATGGCGGGAGTTCCCGAACACCGGGGAGCTGTTTTTT. It yields the protein CASSFEWREFPNTGELFF.

The chain carries TRBV5-6 and TRBJ2-2, with D hard to call. The V gene lost 2 bases and the J gene lost 0 bases, with 14 bases spanning the gap. From germline, CDR1 is SGHDT and CDR2 YYEEEE. The CDR3 is 17 residues long. The CDR3 sequence is CASSFSRAPPNTGELFF. CDR3 bases: TGTGCCAGCAGCTTTTCTAGAGCCCCACCGAACACCGGGGAGCTGTTTTTT.

The chain links TRBV18 to TRBJ2-3, with D maybe TRBD2 (6 bases). V was clipped by 3 bases and J by 4 bases, with 14 bases between them. CDR3 length equals 15 residues. Germline V gene sequence: CDR1 KGHSH, CDR2 LQKENI. CDR3 loop: CASSPEGGLSDTQYF. The CDR3 DNA follows: TGTGCCAGCTCACCCGAGGGAGGCCTATCAGATACGCAGTATTTT.

The V gene is TRBV5-1, the J gene TRBJ2-7, with D tentatively TRBD1 (6 bases). The CDR3 is 14 residues long. CDR1 SGHRS and CDR2 YFSETQ come from the germline V gene. V was shortened by 4 bases and J by 0 bases, with 11 bases between the two germline ends. This CDR3 is CASSPQGSSYEQYF. The CDR3 DNA follows: TGCGCCAGCAGCCCACAGGGCAGCTCCTACGAGCAGTACTTC.

This clone was detected once. The rearrangement joins TRBV30 to TRBJ1-1, with D tentatively TRBD1 (6 bases). The CDR3 consists of 11 residues. Germline assignment: CDR1 GTSNPN and CDR2 SVGIG (reference sequence). The V end was cut by 7 bases, the J end by 3 bases, with 9 bases between. The CDR3: CALQGDTEAFF. The CDR3, as DNA: TGTGCCTTACAGGGTGACACTGAAGCTTTCTTT.